These 5 T cell receptor beta chains originate from one sample sequenced in a study of T cell responses to AZD1222 COVID-19 vaccine. Profiled with immunoSEQ multiplex PCR; TCRdb holds only in-frame clones, not every one. The sample yields fewer than 150,000 clones, approximately 92% seen once. The sample here was peripheral blood, taken 28 days after the second AZD1222 dose. The receptors here all came from an adult who received the AZD1222 COVID-19 vaccine.

V is TRBV7-9 and J is TRBJ2-5; 7 nucleotides agree with TRBD2. V lost 5 bases to trimming and J lost 5 bases; unmatched junction nucleotides: 11. This CDR3 comprises 15 residues. CDR1 and CDR2 (germline): SEHNR, FQNEAQ (reference sequence). The CDR3 loop is CASSPPGRGGETQYF. In DNA form, the CDR3 reads TGTGCCAGCAGCCCACCGGGACGGGGAGGGGAGACCCAGTACTTC.

In this sample, this clone turned up once. This chain links TRBV28 with TRBJ2-7, with D hard to call. V was pared by 5 bases and J by 5 bases, with 13 bases between. The V gene's germline CDR1 is MDHEN and CDR2 SYDVKM. The CDR3 has 13 amino acids. The CDR3 bases are TGTGCCAGCAGTCCGACGACTGCAAACGAGCAGTACTTC. Translation gives CASSPTTANEQYF.

The V gene is TRBV20-1, the J gene TRBJ1-5; no clear D gene. Trimming took 7 bases from V and 7 from J, leaving 5 bases between them. CDR1 is DFQATT, CDR2 SNEGSKA, per germline (reference sequence). This CDR3 region has 9 residues. The DNA for the CDR3 is TGCAGTGTGGGCCAGCCCCAGCATTTT. Its translation: CSVGQPQHF.

This sequence joins TRBV24-1 and TRBJ1-2; TRBD1 might be the D (5 bases). The V gene's germline CDR1 is KGHDR and CDR2 SFDVKD. The ends were cut back, 3 bases at V and 5 bases at J, with 15 bases in the middle. The CDR3 is 15 amino acids. The CDR3: CATSDNRDGFYGYTF. For the CDR3, the DNA is TGTGCCACCAGTGATAACCGGGACGGATTTTATGGCTACACCTTC.

This chain links TRBV29-1 with TRBJ2-3; the D gene is possibly TRBD1 (7 bases). Germline loops: CDR1 SQVTM, CDR2 ANQGSEA. V was trimmed by 5 bases and J by 4 bases, leaving 19 bases between them. The CDR3 covers 15 residues. The CDR3 here is CSVQRRDSFADTQYF. CDR3 coding DNA: TGCAGCGTTCAAAGGCGGGACAGTTTCGCAGATACGCAGTATTTT.